In this sample, the clone carrying this T cell receptor beta chain turned up once. Its antigen is not known. The data were taken from a study of regulatory T cells. The PCR used 52 TRBV and 13 TRBJ primers. Assay used: immunoSEQ multiplex PCR; TCRdb lists only in-frame clones, some missing. The sample lists under 35,000 clones, 93% seen once, with approximately 0.98% in the top ten. Trimming removed 5 bases from V and 5 bases from J, with 15 bases in between. Germline V gene data show CDR1 as MDHEN and CDR2 as SYDVKM. The CDR3 covers 15 residues. A couple of CD3G-deficient patients had more severe autoimmunity; all had some. At testing, patients were 2 to 39 years old, with reduced naive and increased memory T-cell proportions. CD4+ cells were sorted into CD25-high CD127-low regulatory cells and CD25-low CD127-high conventional cells. General study findings and limits: Regulatory T cells showed the strongest V-J pair restriction and V/J gene skewing among patient repertoires. Hydrophobic residues at CDR3 positions 6 and 7 were enriched in conventional CD4+ T cells of CD3G-deficient patients.

Input material: conventional CD4+ T cells sorted from blood. This sequence originates from a child aged 2-15 years with CD3G deficiency. V is TRBV28 and J is TRBJ1-4, with D possibly TRBD1 on 6 matching bases. The CDR3 DNA is TGTGCCAGCAGTCCGGGGGGGCGGATCAATGAAAAACTGTTTTTT. The encoded protein is CASSPGGRINEKLFF.